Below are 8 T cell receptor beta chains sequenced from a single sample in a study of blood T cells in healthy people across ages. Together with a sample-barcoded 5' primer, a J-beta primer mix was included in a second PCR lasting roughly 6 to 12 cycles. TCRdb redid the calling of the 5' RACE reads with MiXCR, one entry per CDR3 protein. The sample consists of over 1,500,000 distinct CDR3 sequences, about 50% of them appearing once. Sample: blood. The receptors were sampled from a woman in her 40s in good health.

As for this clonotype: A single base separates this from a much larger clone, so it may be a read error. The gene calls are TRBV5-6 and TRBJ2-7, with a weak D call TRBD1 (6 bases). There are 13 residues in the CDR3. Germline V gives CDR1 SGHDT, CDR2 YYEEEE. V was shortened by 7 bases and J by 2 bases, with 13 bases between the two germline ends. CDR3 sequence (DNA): TGTGCCAGCGGCCGCGGACAGACCTACGAGCAGTACTTC. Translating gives CASGRGQTYEQYF.

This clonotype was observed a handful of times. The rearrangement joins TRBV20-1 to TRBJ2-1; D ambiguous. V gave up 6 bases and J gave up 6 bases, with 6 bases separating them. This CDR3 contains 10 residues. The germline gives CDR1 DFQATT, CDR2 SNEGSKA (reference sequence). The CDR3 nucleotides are TGCAGTGCCCCGCTCAATGAGCAGTTCTTC. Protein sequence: CSAPLNEQFF.

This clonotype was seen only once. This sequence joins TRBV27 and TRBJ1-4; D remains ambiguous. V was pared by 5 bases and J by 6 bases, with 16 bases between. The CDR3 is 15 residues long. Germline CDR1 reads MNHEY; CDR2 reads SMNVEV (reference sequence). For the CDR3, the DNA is TGTGCCAGCAGTCAGTTCATGGGCCCGGATGAAAAACTGTTTTTT. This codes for CASSQFMGPDEKLFF.

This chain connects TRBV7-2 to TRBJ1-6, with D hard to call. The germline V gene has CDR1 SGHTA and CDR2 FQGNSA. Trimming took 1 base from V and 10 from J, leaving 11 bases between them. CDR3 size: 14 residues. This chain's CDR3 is CASSLGAARSPLHF. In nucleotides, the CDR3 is TGTGCCAGCAGCTTAGGGGCAGCACGGTCACCCCTCCACTTT.

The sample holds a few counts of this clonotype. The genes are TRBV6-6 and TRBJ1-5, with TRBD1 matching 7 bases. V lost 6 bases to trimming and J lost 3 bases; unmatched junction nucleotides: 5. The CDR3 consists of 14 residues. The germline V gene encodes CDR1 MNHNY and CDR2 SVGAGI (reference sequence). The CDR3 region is CASRPGTANQPQHF. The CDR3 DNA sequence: TGTGCCAGCAGGCCAGGGACAGCCAATCAGCCCCAGCATTTT.

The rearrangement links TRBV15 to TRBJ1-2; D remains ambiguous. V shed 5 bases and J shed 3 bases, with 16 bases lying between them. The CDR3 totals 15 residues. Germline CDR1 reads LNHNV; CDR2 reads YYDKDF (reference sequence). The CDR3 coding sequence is TGTGCCACCAGCCTGGCCGCACAGACTTACTATGGCTACACCTTC. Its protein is CATSLAAQTYYGYTF.

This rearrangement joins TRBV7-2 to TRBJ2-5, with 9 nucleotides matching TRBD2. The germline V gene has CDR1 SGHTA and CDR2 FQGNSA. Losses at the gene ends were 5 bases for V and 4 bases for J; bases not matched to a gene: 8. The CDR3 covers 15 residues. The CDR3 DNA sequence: TGTGCCAGCAGCCTCCTAGCGGGGTTAGGAGAGACCCAGTACTTC. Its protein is CASSLLAGLGETQYF.

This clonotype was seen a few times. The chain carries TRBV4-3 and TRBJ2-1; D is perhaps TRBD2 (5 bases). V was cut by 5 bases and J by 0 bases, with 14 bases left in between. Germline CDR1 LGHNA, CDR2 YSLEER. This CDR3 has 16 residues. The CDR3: CASSVSGLSSYNEQFF. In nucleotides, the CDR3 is TGCGCCAGCAGCGTGAGCGGCCTAAGCTCCTACAATGAGCAGTTCTTC.